This T cell receptor (beta chain) was found in a study of OX40 agonist ivuxolimab in advanced cancers. Assay: immunoSEQ multiplex PCR; the TCRdb copy retains only in-frame clones and omits some. The sample has about 110,000 clones; approximately 90% are singletons. Germline assignment: CDR1 MDHEN and CDR2 SYDVKM. Trimming shortened V by 9 bases and J by 1 base, and 15 bases separated the two germline ends. CDR3 length: 14 amino acids. Sequenced here: CD4+ or CD8+ T cells sorted from blood, sampled in a trial of the OX40 agonist ivuxolimab. The rearrangement links TRBV28 to TRBJ1-1; possibly TRBD1 for D (6 bases). The sequence derives from an adult with an advanced solid tumor such as melanoma, head and neck, liver or kidney cancer. CDR3 region: CASLVQGGNTEAFF. CDR3 nucleotide sequence: TGTGCCAGTCTTGTACAGGGCGGGAACACTGAAGCTTTCTTT.